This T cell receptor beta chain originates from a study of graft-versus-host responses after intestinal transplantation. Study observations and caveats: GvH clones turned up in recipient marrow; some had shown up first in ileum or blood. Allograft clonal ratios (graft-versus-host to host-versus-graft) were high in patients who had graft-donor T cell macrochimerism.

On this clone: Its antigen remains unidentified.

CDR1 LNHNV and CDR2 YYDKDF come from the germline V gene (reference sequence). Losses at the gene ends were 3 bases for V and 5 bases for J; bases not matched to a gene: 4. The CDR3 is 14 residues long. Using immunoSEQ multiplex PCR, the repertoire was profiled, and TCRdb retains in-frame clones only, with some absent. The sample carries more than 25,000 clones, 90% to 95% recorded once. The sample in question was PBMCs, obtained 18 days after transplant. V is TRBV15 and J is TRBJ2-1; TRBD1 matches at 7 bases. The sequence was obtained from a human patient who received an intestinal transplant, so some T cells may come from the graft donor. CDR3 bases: TGTGCCACCAGCAGGACAGGGACGGACAATGAGCAGTTCTTC. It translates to CATSRTGTDNEQFF.